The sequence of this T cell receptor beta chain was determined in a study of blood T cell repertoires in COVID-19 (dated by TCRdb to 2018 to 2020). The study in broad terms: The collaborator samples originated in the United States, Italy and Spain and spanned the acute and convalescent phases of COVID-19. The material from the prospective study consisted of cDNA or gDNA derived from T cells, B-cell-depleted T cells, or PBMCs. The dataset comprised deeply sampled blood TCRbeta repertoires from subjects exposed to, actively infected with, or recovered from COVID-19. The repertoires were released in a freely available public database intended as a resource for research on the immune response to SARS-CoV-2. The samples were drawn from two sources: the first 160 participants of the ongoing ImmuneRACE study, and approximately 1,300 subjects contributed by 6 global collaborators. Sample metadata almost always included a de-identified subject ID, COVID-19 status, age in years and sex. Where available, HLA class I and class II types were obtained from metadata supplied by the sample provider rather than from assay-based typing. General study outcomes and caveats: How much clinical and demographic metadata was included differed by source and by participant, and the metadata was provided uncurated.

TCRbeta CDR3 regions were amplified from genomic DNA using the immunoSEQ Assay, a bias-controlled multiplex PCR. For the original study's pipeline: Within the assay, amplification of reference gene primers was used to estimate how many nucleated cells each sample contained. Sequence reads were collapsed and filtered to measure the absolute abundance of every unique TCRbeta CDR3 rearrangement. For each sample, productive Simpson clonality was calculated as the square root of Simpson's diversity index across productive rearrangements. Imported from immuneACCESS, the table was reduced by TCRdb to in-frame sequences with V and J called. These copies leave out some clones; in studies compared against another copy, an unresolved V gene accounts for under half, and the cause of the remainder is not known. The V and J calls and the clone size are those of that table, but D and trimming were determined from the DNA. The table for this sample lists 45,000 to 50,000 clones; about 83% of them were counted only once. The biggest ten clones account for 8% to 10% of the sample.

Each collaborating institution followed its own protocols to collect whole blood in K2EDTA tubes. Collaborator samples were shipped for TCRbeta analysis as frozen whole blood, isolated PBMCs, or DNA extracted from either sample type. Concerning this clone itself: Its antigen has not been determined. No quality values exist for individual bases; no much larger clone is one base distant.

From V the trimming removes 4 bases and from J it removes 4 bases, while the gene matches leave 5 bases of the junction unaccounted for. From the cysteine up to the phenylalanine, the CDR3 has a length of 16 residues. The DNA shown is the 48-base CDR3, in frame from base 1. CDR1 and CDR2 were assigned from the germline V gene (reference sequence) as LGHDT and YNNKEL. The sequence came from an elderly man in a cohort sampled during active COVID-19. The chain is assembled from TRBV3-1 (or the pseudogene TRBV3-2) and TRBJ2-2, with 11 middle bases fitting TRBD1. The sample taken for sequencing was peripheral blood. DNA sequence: TGTGCCAGCAGCCCCAGGGACAGGGGGAGCACCGGGGAGCTGTTTTTT. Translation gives CASSPRDRGSTGELFF.